A single T cell receptor (beta chain) is shown here with its context. Its antigen is not yet known. No much larger clonotype is one base removed from it; base qualities were not supplied. This sample stems from a study of OX40 agonist ivuxolimab in advanced cancers. About the study as a whole: Ivuxolimab was a fully human IgG2 agonistic monoclonal antibody targeting the costimulatory receptor OX40 (CD134). Intravenous ivuxolimab was administered to patients every 2 weeks at six dose levels: 0.01, 0.1, 0.3, 1.5, 3 and 10 mg/kg. The purpose of peripheral TCRbeta sequencing was to test whether ivuxolimab changed TCR sequence diversity and led to clonal T-cell expansion. Patients were allowed to have had prior anti-PD-1, anti-PD-L1 or anti-CTLA-4 therapy, and approximately 37% of the dose-escalation patients had been treated with checkpoint inhibitors. The monotherapy dose-escalation portion (N = 52 patients) of the phase I ivuxolimab trial is reported in the paper. The dose-escalation cohort was 82.7% male with a mean age of roughly 60 years, ranging from about 23 to 85. Partial responses were achieved by three dose-escalation patients, of whom one had hepatocellular carcinoma and two had cutaneous melanoma. Of the roughly 54 patients in dose escalation, about 20 had hepatocellular carcinoma, some 15 had melanoma, 9 had renal cell carcinoma and 9 had head and neck cancer. Summary of the overall study and its limitations: Antigen specificity was not determined for the clonally expanded peripheral T cells. In the 0.1-3.0 mg/kg groups, partial responders had among the lowest normalized peripheral clonal expansion, particularly in CD8+ T cells. On average, CD8+ T cells showed more expanded clones than CD4+ T cells after ivuxolimab. Clonal expansion of both CD4+ and CD8+ blood T cells was observed from baseline to week 6 at doses 0.1 to 3.0 mg/kg. Low levels of normalized T-cell clonal expansion were also shown by some nonresponding patients.

For sequencing of the TCRbeta CDR3 region, genomic DNA was extracted from the sorted cells. The immunoSEQ Assay was used to sequence the TCRbeta CDR3 regions. In TCRdb, the immuneACCESS table is reduced to in-frame sequences with V and J assigned. These tables do not hold every clone; where another copy was compared, an unresolved V gene accounts for under half, and the others remain unexplained. The sample table contains nearly 95,000 clones; only one count was recorded for roughly 92% of them. 2% to 3% of the sample belongs to the ten largest clones. The trial excluded patients who had a history of autoimmune disease or were on systemic immunosuppression. In every dose cohort, peripheral blood was drawn for TCR sequencing at baseline, cycle 4 day 1, and cycle 7 day 1. Samples came from an open-label, multicenter, first-in-human phase I dose-escalation trial of ivuxolimab. Adults with locally advanced or metastatic head and neck squamous cell, hepatocellular, melanoma or renal cell carcinoma were enrolled in the trial. Before TCR sequencing, CD4+ T cells and CD8+ T cells from peripheral blood were sorted into separate populations.

CDR1 and CDR2 were assigned from the germline V gene as MNHNS and SASEGT. The CDR3 covers 14 residues, taking in both the cysteine and the phenylalanine. The only DNA kept is the CDR3, 42 bases in frame from the first base. V loses 4 bases of germline sequence and J loses 1 base, and the interval between the two ends is 8 bases. The TCR originated in an adult with an advanced solid tumor such as melanoma, head and neck, liver or kidney cancer. The chain joins TRBV6-1 to TRBJ2-4; matching of 6 bases hints at TRBD1 as the D gene. The material was CD4+ or CD8+ T cells sorted from blood, obtained in a trial of the OX40 agonist ivuxolimab. The sequence in DNA is TGTGCCAGCAGTGTTAGGGGGGCCAAAAACATTCAGTACTTC. Its protein reads: CASSVRGAKNIQYF.